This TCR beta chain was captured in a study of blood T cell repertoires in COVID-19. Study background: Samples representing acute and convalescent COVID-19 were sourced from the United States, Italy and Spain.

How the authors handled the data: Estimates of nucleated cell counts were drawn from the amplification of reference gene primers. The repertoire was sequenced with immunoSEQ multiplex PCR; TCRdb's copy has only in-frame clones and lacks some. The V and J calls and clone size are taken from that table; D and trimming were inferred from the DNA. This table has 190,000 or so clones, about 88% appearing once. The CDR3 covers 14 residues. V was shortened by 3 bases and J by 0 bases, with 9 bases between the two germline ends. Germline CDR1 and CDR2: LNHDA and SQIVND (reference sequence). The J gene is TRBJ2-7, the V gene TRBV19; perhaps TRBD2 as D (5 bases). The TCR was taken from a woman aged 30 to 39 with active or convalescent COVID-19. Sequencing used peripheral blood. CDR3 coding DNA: TGTGCCAGTAGTATTGAGGGCCTCTCCTACGAGCAGTACTTC. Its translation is CASSIEGLSYEQYF. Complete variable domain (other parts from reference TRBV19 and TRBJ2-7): DGGITQSPKYLFRKEGQNVTLSCEQNLNHDAMYWYRQDPGQGLRLIYYSQIVNDFQKGDIAEGYSVSREKKESFPLTVTSAQKNPTAFYLCASSIEGLSYEQYFGPGTRLTVT.